Given below is one TCR beta chain in context. These data come from a study of molecular identifiers for immune sequencing clone quantification. Germline CDR1 reads MNHEY; CDR2 reads SVGEGT. This CDR3 has 19 amino acids. J gave up 6 bases and V 6 bases, and 18 bases lay outside the gene matches. Each CDR3 protein is one row after TCRdb ran MiXCR on the PCR reads. This sample has some 320,000 distinct CDR3 sequences; over 20% occur once, and the top ten carry approximately 0.8%. The material sequenced was naive CD8+ T cells from blood, with Jurkat cell RNA spiked in. The subset is: FACS-sorted CD8+CD4-CCR7+CD45RA+ naive T cells. The chain joins TRBV6-2 or TRBV6-3 to TRBJ2-1, with 12 bases identical to TRBD2. The TCR comes from a human donor in good health. Some libraries in this study had Jurkat cell RNA spiked in. The CDR3 sequence: CASRTPLTSGSPGGNEQFF. CDR3 sequence (DNA): TGTGCCAGCAGAACACCCTTGACTAGCGGGAGCCCGGGGGGCAATGAGCAGTTCTTC.